This T cell receptor beta chain was identified during a study of glioma-infiltrating T cells listed by TCRdb under 2016. About the study as a whole: The study sequenced TCR alpha- and beta-chain repertoires from glioma tissue, from non-neoplastic brain tissue and from matched peripheral blood mononuclear cells. To gauge divergence between tissue and blood T-cell populations, every tissue-infiltrating repertoire was compared against the peripheral blood repertoire from the same patient. The paired cohort was made up of three low-grade glioma patients, 8 or 9 primary glioblastoma patients and three non-glioma patients who contributed non-neoplastic brain tissue. Points the paper makes about the study in general: VJ-independent divergence between tissue and blood was found to be below expectation in non-neoplastic patients but above expectation in all gliomas, particularly low-grade gliomas. Only a very small number of CDR3 sequences turned up in both tissue and blood, a result put down to high CDR3 diversity combined with limited sampling. The group comparisons were based on small numbers of patients: three non-neoplastic, three low-grade glioma and several glioblastoma patients.

According to the germline V gene (reference sequence), CDR1 reads SGHKS and CDR2 reads YYEKEE. The V and J ends are trimmed by 3 bases and 0 bases, leaving 13 bases between them. The CDR3 measures 15 amino acids from cysteine to valine. The read is trimmed to its CDR3 DNA, 45 bases read in frame from base 1. TCR alpha and beta CDR3 regions were amplified with the iRepertoire nested amplicon-rescue multiplex PCR (arm-PCR) platform from RNA. The input for one-step reverse transcription and amplification was roughly 100-450 ng of either tissue mRNA or PBMC total RNA. Following bead purification, Illumina adapters were added by a secondary multiplex PCR, and libraries between 200 and 400 bp were gel-purified. Internal 6-nucleotide barcodes were carried by the libraries and were used for demultiplexing. Libraries were sequenced on an Illumina MiSeq with 2x220 or 2x250 nucleotide paired-end reads. The authors processed their data as follows. Paired reads were merged using FLASH 1.2.11 and aligned with BWA-MEM to the GRCh37 human genome, and TRA and TRB reads were then extracted. For V and J assignment, an IMGT-derived reference of cassette sequences and CDR3 motifs that included pseudogenes was used. Three-frame translation of reads was performed, and productive CDR3s were defined as those with a C...FGXG motif and no stop codons. Unique combinations of V-J cassette pair and CDR3 amino acid sequence were defined as clonotypes. Hamming distance filtering was applied to reads, with thresholds set by the sequence error rate of each sample in mapped regions. TCRdb reanalyzed the raw reads on its own, using fastp at Q25 for trimming and MiXCR for clone calling, and kept in-frame beta chains. Each record represents a unique CDR3 protein, reported with the most common genes and DNA among its rows. TCRdb assigned the V and J calls; the authors' analysis was not used. This sample lists approximately 140,000 distinct CDR3 sequences; 24% were detected once. Under 35% of the sample lies in the top ten.

On this clonotype: Its target antigen remains unknown. There are no base qualities to consult, and no much larger clone falls within one base.

The V gene is TRBV5-5 and the J gene is TRBJ2-7; a tentative D match to TRBD2 spans 6 bases. This TCR came from a human donor with low-grade glioma or glioblastoma, undergoing nonglioma brain surgery, or in good health (not recorded which). Sequences were obtained from glioma tissue, nonneoplastic brain tissue, or PBMCs (not recorded which). CDR3 sequence: CASSSPGLNSYEQYV. In nucleotides, the sequence is TGTGCCAGCAGCTCGCCGGGACTGAACTCCTACGAGCAGTACGTC.